This T cell receptor (beta chain) was recovered during a study of vaccination and CD4 T cells after COVID-19. Treatment given: approximately 9-day PBMC culture with coronavirus spike peptide pools or control peptides (ViraFEST assay). As concerns this clonotype: Antigen: not known.

The CDR3 contains 16 residues. Germline V gene lookup returns CDR1 DFQATT and CDR2 SNEGSKA (reference sequence). J gave up 0 bases and V 8 bases, and 9 bases lay outside the gene matches. Cultured CD4+ T-cell DNA underwent Oncomine TCR Beta short-read sequencing. Genomic DNA was taken out of cultured CD4+ T cells by extraction. TCRdb ran MiXCR on the PCR reads and lists one entry per CDR3 protein. The table lists about 10,000 distinct CDR3 sequences, less than 75% of them singletons. The receptor's source is a human donor who had recovered from COVID-19. The V call is TRBV20-1, the J call TRBJ2-1, with 11 bases fitting TRBD2. Sequencing was done on a sample of CD4+ T cells from blood, cultured in vitro. Written as DNA, the CDR3 is TGCAGTATACCCGGGACTAGCGGCCTCTCCTACAATGAGCAGTTCTTC. Translation gives CSIPGTSGLSYNEQFF.